The clone carrying this TCR beta chain was detected ten times or more. Its antigen is undetermined. Time point of the sample: persistent/refractory GD, antithyroid drugs over 5 years with positive TRAb. After RNA was extracted from PBMCs, the TCR library was made from it. J lost 0 bases, V lost 0 bases, and 14 bases had no gene match. This CDR3 spans 20 amino acids. Construction of the TCR beta libraries employed iRepertoire HTBI primers in conjunction with Arm-PCR of CDR3 regions. TCRdb re-analysed the multiplex PCR reads in MiXCR, keeping a single row per CDR3 protein. The sample has about 340,000 distinct CDR3 sequences, about 19% seen once. The data were obtained in a study of regulatory T cells in long-lasting Graves disease. Study outcomes and limitations: When disease was persistent, TRBV28, TRBJ1-2 and TRBJ2-5 were the favored segments. Whereas new patients shared about a thousand public clonotypes, persistent patients shared more, at under 3,500.

The receptor was isolated from a female donor with Graves disease. The chain has TRBV12-3 or TRBV12-4 and TRBJ1-3, with 7 bases aligning to TRBD1. This specimen consisted of peripheral blood mononuclear cells (PBMCs), obtained when the disease was refractory, from a patient treated with antithyroid drugs. CDR3 DNA: TGTGCCAGCAGTTTAGCCGGGACAGCTCGCTCGTCCGGCTCTGGAAACACCATATATTTT. It encodes CASSLAGTARSSGSGNTIYF.